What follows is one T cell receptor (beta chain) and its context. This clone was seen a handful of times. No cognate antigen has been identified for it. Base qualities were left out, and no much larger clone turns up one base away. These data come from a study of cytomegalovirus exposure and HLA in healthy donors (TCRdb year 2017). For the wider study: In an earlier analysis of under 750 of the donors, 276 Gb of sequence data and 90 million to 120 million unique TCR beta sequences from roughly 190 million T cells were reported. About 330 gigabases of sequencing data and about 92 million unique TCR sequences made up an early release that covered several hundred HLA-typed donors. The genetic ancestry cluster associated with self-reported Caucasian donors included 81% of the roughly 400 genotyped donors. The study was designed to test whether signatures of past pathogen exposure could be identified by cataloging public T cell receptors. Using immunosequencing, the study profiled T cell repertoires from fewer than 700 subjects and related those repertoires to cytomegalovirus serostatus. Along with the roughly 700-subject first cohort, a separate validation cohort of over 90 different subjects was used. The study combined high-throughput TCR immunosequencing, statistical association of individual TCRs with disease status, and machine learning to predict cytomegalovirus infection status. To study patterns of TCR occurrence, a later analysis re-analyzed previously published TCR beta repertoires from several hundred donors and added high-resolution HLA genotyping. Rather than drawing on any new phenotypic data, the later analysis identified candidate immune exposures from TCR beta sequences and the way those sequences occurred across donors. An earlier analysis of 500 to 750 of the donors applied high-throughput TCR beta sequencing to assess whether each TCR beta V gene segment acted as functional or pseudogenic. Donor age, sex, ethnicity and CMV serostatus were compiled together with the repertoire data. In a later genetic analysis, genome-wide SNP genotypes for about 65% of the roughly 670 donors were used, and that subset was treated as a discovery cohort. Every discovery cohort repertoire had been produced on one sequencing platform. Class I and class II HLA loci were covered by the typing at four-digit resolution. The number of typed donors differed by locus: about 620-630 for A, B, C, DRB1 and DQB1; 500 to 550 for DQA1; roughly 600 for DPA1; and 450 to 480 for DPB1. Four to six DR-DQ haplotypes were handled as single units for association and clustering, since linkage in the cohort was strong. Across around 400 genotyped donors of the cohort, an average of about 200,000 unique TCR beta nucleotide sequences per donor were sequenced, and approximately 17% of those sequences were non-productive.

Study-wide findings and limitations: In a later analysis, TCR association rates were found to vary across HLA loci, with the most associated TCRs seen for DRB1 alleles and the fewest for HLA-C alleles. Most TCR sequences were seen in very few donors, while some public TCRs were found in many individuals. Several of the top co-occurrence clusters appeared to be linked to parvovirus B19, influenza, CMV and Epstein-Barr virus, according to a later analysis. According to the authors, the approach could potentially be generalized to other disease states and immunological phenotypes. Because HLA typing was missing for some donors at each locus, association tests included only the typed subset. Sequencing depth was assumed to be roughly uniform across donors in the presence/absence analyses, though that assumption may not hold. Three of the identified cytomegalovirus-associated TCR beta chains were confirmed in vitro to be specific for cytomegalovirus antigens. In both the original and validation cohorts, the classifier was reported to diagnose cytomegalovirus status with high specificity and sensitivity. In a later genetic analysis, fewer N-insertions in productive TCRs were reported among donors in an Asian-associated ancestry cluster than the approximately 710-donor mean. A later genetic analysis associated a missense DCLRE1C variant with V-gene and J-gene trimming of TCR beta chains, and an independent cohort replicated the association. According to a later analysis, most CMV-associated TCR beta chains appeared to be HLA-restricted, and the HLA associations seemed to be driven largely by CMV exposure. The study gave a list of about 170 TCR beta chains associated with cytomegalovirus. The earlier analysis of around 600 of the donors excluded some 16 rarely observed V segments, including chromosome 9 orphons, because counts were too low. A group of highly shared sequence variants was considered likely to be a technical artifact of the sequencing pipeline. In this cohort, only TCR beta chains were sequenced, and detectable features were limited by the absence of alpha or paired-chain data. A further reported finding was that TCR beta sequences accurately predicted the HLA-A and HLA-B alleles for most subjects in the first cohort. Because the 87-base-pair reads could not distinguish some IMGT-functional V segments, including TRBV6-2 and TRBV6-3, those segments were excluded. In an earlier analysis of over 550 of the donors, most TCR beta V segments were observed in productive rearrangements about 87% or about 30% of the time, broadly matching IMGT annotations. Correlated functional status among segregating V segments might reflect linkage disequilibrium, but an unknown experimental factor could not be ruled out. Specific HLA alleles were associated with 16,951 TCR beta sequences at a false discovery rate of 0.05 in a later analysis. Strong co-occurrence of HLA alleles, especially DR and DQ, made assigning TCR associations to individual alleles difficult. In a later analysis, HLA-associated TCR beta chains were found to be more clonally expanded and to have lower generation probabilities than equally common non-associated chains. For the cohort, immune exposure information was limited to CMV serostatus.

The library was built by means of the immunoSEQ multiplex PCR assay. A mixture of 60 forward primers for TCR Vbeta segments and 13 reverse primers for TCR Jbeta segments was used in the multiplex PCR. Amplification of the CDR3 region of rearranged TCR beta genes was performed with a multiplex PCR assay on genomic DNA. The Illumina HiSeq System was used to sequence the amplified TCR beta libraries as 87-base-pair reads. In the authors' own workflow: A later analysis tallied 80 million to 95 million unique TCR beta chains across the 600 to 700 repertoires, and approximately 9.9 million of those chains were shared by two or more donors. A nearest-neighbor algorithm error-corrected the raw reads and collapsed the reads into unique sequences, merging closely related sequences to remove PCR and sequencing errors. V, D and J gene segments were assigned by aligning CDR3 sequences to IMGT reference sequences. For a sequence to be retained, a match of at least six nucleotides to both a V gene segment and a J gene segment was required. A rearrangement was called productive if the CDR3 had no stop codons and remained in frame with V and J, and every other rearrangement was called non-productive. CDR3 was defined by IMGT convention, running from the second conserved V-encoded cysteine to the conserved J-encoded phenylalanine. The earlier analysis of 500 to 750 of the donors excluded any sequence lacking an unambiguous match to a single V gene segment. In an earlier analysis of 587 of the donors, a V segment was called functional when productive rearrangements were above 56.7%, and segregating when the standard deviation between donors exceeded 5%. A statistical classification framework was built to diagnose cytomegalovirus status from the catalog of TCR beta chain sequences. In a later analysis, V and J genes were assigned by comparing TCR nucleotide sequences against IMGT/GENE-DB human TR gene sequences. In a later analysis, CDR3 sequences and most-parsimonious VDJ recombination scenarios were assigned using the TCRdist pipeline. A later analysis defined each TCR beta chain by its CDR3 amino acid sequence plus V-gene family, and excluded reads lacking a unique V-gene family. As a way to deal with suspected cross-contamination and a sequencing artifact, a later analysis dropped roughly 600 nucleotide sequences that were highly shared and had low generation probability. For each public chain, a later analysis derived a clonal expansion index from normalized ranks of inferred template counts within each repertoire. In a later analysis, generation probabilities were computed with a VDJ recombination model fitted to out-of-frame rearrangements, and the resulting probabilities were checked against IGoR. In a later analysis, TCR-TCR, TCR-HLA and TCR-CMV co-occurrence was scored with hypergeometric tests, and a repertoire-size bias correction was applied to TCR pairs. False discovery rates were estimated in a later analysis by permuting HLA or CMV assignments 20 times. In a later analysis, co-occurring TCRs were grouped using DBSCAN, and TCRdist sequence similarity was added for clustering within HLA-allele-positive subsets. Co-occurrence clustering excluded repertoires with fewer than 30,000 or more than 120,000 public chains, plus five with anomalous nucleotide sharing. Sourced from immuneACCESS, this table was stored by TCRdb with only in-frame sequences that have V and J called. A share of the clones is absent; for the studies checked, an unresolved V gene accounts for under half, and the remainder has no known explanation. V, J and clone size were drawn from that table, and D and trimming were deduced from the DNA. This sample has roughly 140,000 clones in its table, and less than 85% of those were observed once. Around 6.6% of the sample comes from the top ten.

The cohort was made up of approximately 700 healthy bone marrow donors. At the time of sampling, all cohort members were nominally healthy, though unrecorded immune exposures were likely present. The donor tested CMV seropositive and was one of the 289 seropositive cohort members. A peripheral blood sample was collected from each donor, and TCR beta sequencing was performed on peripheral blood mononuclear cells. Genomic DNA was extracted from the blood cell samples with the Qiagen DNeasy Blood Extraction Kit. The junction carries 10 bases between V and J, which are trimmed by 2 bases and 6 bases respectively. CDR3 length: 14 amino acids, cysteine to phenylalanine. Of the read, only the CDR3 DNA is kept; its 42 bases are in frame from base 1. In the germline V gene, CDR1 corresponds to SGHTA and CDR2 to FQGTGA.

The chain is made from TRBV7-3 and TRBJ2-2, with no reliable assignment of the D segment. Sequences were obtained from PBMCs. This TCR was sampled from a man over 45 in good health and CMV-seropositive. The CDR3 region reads CASSLQPGSGELFF. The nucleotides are TGTGCCAGCAGCTTACAGCCGGGTTCCGGGGAGCTGTTTTTT.